Listed below are T cell receptor beta chains from one sample, sequenced in a study of T cell changes during pregnancy in multiple sclerosis. This table comes from immunoSEQ multiplex PCR, and its TCRdb copy is limited to in-frame clones, with some not included. In the table there are approximately 66,000 clones, over 75% of which are singletons. The source material was CD8+ T cells from peripheral blood mononuclear cells, sampled before pregnancy. These TCRs come from a female donor with multiple sclerosis, enrolled in a pregnancy study. CDR3s include the opening cysteine and the closing phenylalanine or tryptophan. The order of the fields is CDR3 DNA, CDR3 protein, D gene, J gene, V gene, clone size, CDR3 length. The D gene is left open where the match is weak. A row's size may be missing; if present it is once, few, many or a size class.

TGCGCCAGCAGCCAAGGCACTAACACTGAAGCTTTCTTT | CASSQGTNTEAFF | NA | TRBJ1-1 | TRBV4-1 | NA | 13
TGTGCCAGCAGTTACGAGGACAGCGTGGGGGTCGAGCAGTACTTC | CASSYEDSVGVEQYF | NA | TRBJ2-7 | TRBV6-5 | few | 15
TGTGCCAGCAGCTTAGGGGGAGGGGCTTATTCACCCCTCCACTTT | CASSLGGGAYSPLHF | NA | TRBJ1-6 | TRBV13 | NA | 15
TGTGCCAGCAGCCCTCGGGGGCAGGGGGCATTTCTGGGGTCCTACAATGAGCAGTTCTTC | CASSPRGQGAFLGSYNEQFF | TRBD1 | TRBJ2-1 | TRBV9 | NA | 20
TGTGCCAGCAGCACAACAGGGTCTGGAAACACCATATATTTT | CASSTTGSGNTIYF | NA | TRBJ1-3 | TRBV7-8 | NA | 14
TGTGCCAGCAGCTTTCGGGGGGCCGAAATAAATGAGCAGTTCTTC | CASSFRGAEINEQFF | NA | TRBJ2-1 | TRBV7-3 | NA | 15
TGTGCCAGCAGCGCACCGGGACAGGGATCCACCGGGGAGCTGTTTTTT | CASSAPGQGSTGELFF | TRBD1 | TRBJ2-2 | TRBV9 | NA | 16
TGTGCCAGCAGCTTGTTTGTAGTGCGACAGGAACTTTCCTACGAGCAGTACTTC | CASSLFVVRQELSYEQYF | NA | TRBJ2-7 | TRBV5-6 | once | 18
TGTGCCAGCAGTTTAGGCAGCTCCTACAATGAGCAGTTCTTC | CASSLGSSYNEQFF | NA | TRBJ2-1 | TRBV27 | NA | 14
TGTGCCAGCTCCCATACAGGGCAGCAGCCCCAGCATTTT | CASSHTGQQPQHF | NA | TRBJ1-5 | TRBV7-9 | many | 13
TGTGCCAGCAGCTTGGCCGACAGAATGAACACTGAAGCTTTCTTT | CASSLADRMNTEAFF | NA | TRBJ1-1 | TRBV5-4 | NA | 15
TGCGCCAGCAAACCCGGGACAGGGGCTTACAATGAGCAGTTCTTC | CASKPGTGAYNEQFF | TRBD1 | TRBJ2-1 | TRBV5-1 | NA | 15
TGTGCCAGCAGCCCAAGTCAGGGACAGCGGACCAACGTCCTGACTTTC | CASSPSQGQRTNVLTF | TRBD1 | TRBJ2-6 | TRBV27 | NA | 16
TGTGCCAGCAGTCCGACAGGGGGCAATCAGCCCCAGCATTTT | CASSPTGGNQPQHF | TRBD1 | TRBJ1-5 | TRBV2 | few | 14
TGTGCCAGCAGTGACCCCGTAGAGAAGAGCTCCTACGAGCAGTACTTC | CASSDPVEKSSYEQYF | NA | TRBJ2-7 | TRBV2 | NA | 16
TGCGCCAGCAGCTTTACAGGGGGCTTCACTGAAGCTTTCTTT | CASSFTGGFTEAFF | TRBD1 | TRBJ1-1 | TRBV5-1 | NA | 14
TGTGCCAGCTCGGAGACAGGACGAAATCAGCCCCAGCATTTT | CASSETGRNQPQHF | NA | TRBJ1-5 | TRBV27 | NA | 14
TGTGCCAGCAGACAGGGTGATGGCTACACCTTC | CASRQGDGYTF | NA | TRBJ1-2 | TRBV7-8 | NA | 11
TGTGCCAGCAGCCGGGGAGGGTACAATGAGCAGTTCTTC | CASSRGGYNEQFF | TRBD2 | TRBJ2-1 | TRBV7-8 | NA | 13
TGTGCCAGCAGTTACTCGGAGGGGCTGGGGCAGTACTTC | CASSYSEGLGQYF | NA | TRBJ2-7 | TRBV6-5 | NA | 13
TGTGCCAGCCAAGAGGGGGGGGAGGGGTACAATGAGCAGTTCTTC | CASQEGGEGYNEQFF | NA | TRBJ2-1 | TRBV6-6 | NA | 15
TGTGCCAGCAGTCCCGGACAGGGGTACCAAGAGACCCAGTACTTC | CASSPGQGYQETQYF | TRBD1 | TRBJ2-5 | TRBV6-6 | NA | 15